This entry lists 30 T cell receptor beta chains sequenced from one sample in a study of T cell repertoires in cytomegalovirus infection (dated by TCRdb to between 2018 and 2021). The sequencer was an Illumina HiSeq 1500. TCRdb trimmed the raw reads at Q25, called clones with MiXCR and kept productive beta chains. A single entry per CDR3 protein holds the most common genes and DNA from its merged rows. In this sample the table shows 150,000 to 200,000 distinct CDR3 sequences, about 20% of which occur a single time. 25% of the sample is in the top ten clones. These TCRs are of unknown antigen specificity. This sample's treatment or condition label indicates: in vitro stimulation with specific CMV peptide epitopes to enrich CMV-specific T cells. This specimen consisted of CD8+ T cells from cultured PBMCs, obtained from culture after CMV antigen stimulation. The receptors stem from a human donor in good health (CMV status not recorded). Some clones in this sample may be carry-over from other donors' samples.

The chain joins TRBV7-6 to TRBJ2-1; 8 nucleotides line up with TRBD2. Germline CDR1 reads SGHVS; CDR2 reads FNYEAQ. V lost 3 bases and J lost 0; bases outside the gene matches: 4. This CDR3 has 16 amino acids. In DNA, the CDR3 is TGTGCCAGCAGCTTCGGCGGGGGGTCCTCCTACAATGAGCAGTTCTTC. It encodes CASSFGGGSSYNEQFF.

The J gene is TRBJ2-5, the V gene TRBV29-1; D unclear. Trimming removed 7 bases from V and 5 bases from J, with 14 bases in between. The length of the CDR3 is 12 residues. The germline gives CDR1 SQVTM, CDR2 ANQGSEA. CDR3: CSADEGYETQYF. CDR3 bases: TGCAGCGCTGATGAAGGGTATGAGACCCAGTACTTC.

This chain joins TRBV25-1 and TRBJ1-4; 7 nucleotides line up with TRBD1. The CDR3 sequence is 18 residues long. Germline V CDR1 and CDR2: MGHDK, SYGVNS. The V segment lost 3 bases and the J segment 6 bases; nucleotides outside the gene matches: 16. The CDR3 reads CASSEWDRGLVSHEKLFF. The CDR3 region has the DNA TGTGCCAGCAGTGAGTGGGATAGGGGGCTGGTGTCCCATGAAAAACTGTTTTTT.

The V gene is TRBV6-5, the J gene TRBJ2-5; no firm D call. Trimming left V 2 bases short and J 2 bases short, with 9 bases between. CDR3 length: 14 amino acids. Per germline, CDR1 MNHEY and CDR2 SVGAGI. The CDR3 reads CASSYQNLQETQYF. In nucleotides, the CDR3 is TGTGCCAGCAGTTACCAAAACTTACAAGAGACCCAGTACTTC.

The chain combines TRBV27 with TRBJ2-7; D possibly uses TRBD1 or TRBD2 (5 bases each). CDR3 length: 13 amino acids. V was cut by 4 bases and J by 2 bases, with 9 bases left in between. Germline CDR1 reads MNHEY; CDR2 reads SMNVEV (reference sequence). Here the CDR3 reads CASSSGATYEQYF. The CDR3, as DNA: TGTGCCAGCAGTTCCGGGGCCACCTACGAGCAGTACTTC.

The CDR3 DNA is TGTGCCAGCAGTCCAATCGGGACACTCTATCAGCCCCAGCATTTT. This gives the protein CASSPIGTLYQPQHF. The rearrangement uses TRBV28 and TRBJ1-5; D perhaps matches TRBD1 (6 bases). The CDR3 loop spans 15 amino acids. Looked up from germline, CDR1 is MDHEN and CDR2 is SYDVKM. V dropped 5 bases and J dropped 5 bases, with 16 bases sitting between them.

As DNA, the CDR3 is TGTGCCAGCAGCTCACCGGGGACACACCAAGAGACCCAGTACTTC. Translation: CASSSPGTHQETQYF. The genes are TRBV7-6 and TRBJ2-5; D perhaps matches TRBD1 (6 bases). The germline CDR1 and CDR2 sequences are SGHVS and FNYEAQ. V lost 4 bases and J 0 bases, leaving 12 bases between the germline ends. The CDR3 totals 15 residues. Together with reference TRBV7-6 and TRBJ2-5, the CDR3 gives the full variable domain: GAGVSQSPRYKVTKRGQDVALRCDPISGHVSLYWYRQALGQGPEFLTYFNYEAQQDKSGLPNDRFSAERPEGSISTLTIQRTEQRDSAMYRCASSSPGTHQETQYFGPGTRLLVL.

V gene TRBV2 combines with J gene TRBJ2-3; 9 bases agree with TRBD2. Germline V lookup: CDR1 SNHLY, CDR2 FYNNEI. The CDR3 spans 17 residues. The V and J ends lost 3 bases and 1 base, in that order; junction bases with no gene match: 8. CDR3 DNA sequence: TGTGCCAGCAGTGATCCCCGTCCTAGCGGGGGCACAGATACGCAGTATTTT. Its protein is CASSDPRPSGGTDTQYF. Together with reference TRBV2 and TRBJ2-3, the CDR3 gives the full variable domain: EPEVTQTPSHQVTQMGQEVILRCVPISNHLYFYWYRQILGQKVEFLVSFYNNEISEKSEIFDDQFSVERPDGSNFTLKIRSTKLEDSAMYFCASSDPRPSGGTDTQYFGPGTRLTVL.

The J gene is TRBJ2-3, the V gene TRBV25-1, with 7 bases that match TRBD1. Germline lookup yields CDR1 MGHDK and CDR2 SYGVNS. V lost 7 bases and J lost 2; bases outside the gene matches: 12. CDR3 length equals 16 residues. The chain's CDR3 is CASTPRKGALTDTQYF. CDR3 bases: TGTGCCAGCACCCCCCGGAAGGGGGCCCTCACAGATACGCAGTATTTT.

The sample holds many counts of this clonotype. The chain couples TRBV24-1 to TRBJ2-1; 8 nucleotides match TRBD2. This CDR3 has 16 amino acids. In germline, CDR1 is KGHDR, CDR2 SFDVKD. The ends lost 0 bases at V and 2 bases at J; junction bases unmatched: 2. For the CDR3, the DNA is TGTGCCACCAGTGATTTGCCCGGGGGGGCCTACAATGAGCAGTTCTTC. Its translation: CATSDLPGGAYNEQFF.

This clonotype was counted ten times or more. CDR3 sequence reads: CASSGQGGTYQPQHF. CDR3 DNA sequence: TGTGCCAGCAGCGGACAGGGAGGAACCTATCAGCCCCAGCATTTT. The V gene is TRBV7-8, the J gene TRBJ1-5, with 8 bases lining up with TRBD1. Germline CDR1 is SGHVS and CDR2 is FQNEAQ. The ends lost 5 bases at V and 5 bases at J; junction bases unmatched: 8. CDR3 length: 15 amino acids.

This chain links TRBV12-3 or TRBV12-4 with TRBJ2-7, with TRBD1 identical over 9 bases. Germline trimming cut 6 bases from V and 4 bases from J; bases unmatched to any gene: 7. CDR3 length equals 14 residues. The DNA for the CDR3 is TGTGCCAGCAGCACAGGGGGCGACGTTTACGAGCAGTACTTC. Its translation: CASSTGGDVYEQYF.

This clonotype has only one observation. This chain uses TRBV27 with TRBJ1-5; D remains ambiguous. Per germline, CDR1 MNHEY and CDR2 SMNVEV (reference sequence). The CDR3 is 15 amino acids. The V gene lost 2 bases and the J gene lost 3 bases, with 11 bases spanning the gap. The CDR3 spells CASSLRGRDNQPQHF. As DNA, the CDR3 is TGTGCCAGCAGTTTACGGGGAAGAGACAATCAGCCCCAGCATTTT.

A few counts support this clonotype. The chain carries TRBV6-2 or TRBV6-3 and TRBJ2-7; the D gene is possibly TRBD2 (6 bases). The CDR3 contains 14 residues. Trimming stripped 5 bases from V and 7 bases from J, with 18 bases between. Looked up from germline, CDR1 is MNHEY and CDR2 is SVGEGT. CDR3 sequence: CASSPFDSGREQYF. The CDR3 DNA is TGTGCCAGCAGTCCCTTTGACTCTGGGAGGGAGCAGTACTTC.

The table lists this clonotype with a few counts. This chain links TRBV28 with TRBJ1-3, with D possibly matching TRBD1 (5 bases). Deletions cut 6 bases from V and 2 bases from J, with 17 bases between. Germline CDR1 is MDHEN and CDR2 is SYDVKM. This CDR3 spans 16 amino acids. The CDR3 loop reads CASSIPVGVAGNTIYF. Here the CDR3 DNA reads TGTGCCAGCAGCATACCAGTGGGGGTCGCTGGAAACACCATATATTTT.

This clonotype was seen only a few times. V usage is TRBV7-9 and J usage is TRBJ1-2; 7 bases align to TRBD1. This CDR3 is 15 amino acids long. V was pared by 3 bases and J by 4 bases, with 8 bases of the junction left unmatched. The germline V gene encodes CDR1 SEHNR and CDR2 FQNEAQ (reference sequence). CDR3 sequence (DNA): TGTGCCAGCAGCTTCGAAGGGGGCGTGAGCTATGGCTACACCTTC. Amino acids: CASSFEGGVSYGYTF.

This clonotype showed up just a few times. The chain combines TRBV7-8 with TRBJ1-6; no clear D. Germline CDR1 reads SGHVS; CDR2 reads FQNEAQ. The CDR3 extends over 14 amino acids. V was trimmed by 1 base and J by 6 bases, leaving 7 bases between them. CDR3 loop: CASSLEGGNSPLHF. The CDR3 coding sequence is TGTGCCAGCAGCTTAGAGGGCGGTAATTCACCCCTCCACTTT.

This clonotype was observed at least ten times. The CDR3 reads CASSLLGSYEQYF. The DNA for the CDR3 is TGTGCCAGCAGCCTTTTGGGTTCCTACGAGCAGTACTTC. The J gene is TRBJ2-7, the V gene TRBV6-1; D unresolved. The CDR3 sequence is 13 residues long. V was cut by 6 bases and J by 1 base, with 10 bases left in between. CDR1 is MNHNS and CDR2 is SASEGT in the germline V gene.

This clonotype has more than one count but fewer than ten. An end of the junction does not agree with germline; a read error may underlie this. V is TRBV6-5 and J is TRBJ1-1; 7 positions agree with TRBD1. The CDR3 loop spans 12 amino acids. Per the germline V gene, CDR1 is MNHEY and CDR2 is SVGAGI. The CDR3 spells CASSPRQGGSSF. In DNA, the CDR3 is TGTGCCAGCAGTCCACGACAGGGTGGGTCGTCCTTT.

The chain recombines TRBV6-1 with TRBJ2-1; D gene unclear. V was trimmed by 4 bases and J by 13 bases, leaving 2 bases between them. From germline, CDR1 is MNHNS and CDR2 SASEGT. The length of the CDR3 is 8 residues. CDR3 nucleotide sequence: TGTGCCAGCAGTGCCCAGTTCTTC. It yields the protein CASSAQFF.

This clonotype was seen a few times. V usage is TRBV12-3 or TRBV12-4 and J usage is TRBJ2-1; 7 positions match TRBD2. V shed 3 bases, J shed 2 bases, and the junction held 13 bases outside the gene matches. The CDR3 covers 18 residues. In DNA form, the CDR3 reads TGTGCCAGCAGTTTCCCGGTCGGGGGGAGGGACCCCTACAATGAGCAGTTCTTC. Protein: CASSFPVGGRDPYNEQFF.

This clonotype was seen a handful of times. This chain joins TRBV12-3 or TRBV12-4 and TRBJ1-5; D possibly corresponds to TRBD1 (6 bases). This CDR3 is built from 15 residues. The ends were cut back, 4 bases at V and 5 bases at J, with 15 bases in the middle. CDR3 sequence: CASSSRTDVDQPQHF. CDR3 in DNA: TGTGCCAGCAGTTCCCGGACAGATGTGGATCAGCCCCAGCATTTT.

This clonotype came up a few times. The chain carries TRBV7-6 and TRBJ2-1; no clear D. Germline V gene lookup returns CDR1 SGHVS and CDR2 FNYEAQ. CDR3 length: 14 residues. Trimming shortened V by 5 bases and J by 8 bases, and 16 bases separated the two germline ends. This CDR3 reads CASSATVSDDEQFF. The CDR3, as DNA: TGTGCCAGCAGCGCCACTGTCTCTGACGATGAGCAGTTCTTC.

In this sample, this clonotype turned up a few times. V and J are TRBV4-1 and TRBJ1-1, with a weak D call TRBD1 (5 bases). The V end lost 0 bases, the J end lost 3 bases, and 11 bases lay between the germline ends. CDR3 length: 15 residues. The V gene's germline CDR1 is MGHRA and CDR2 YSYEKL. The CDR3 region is CASSQDRLRDTEAFF. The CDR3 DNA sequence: TGCGCCAGCAGCCAAGACCGACTCAGGGACACTGAAGCTTTCTTT.

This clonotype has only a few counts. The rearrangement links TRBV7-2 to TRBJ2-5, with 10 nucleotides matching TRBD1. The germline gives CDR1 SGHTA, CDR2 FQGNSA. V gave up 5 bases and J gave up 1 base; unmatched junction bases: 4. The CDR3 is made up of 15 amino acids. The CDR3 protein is CASSTGTGVQETQYF. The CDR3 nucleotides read TGTGCCAGCAGCACCGGGACAGGGGTCCAAGAGACCCAGTACTTC.

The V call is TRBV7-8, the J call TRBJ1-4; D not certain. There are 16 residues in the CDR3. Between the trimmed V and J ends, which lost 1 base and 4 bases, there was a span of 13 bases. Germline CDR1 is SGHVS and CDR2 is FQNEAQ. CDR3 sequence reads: CASSLVRGPLNEKLFF. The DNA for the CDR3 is TGTGCCAGCAGCTTAGTCCGTGGGCCCCTTAATGAAAAACTGTTTTTT.

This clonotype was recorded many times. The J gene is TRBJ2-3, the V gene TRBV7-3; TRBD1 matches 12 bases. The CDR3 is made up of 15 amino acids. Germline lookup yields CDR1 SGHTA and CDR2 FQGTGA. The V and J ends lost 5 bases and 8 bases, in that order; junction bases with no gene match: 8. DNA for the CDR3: TGTGCCAGCAGCCTGTCCGGGACAGGGGGCGGTACGCAGTATTTT. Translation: CASSLSGTGGGTQYF.

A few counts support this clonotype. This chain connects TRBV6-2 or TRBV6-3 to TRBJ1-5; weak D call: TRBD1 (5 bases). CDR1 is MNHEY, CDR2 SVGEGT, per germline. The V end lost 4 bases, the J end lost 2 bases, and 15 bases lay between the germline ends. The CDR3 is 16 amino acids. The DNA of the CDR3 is TGTGCCAGCAGTTCCCGGCAGGGAGGGCGCAATCAGCCCCAGCATTTT. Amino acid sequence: CASSSRQGGRNQPQHF.

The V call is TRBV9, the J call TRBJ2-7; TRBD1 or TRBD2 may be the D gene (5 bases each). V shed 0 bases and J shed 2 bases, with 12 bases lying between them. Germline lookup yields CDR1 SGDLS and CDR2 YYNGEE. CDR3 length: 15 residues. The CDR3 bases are TGTGCCAGCAGCGTAGAAGCAGGGAGTCCCTACGAGCAGTACTTC. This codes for CASSVEAGSPYEQYF.

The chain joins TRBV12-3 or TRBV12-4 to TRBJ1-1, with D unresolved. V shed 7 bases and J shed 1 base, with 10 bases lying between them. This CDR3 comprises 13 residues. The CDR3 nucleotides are TGTGCCAGCACCATGGACGGGAACACTGAAGCTTTCTTT. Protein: CASTMDGNTEAFF.